A single sample is the source of the 29 T cell receptor beta chains below, sequenced in a study of T cell responses to AZD1222 COVID-19 vaccine. The assay was immunoSEQ multiplex PCR, and TCRdb's table has in-frame clones only and misses some. This table holds some 180,000 clones, about 93% found once. The specimen was peripheral blood, collected 28 days after the second dose of the MenACWY control vaccine. Receptor source: an adult who received the MenACWY meningococcal vaccine as a control.

The V and J genes are TRBV7-2 and TRBJ1-6; D remains unclear. Germline values: CDR1 SGHTA, CDR2 FQGNSA. This CDR3 is built from 14 residues. The V end was cut by 2 bases, the J end by 7 bases, with 9 bases between. CDR3 nucleotide sequence: TGTGCCAGCAGCTTAAACCCTCCAAATTCACCCCTCCACTTT. Translating gives CASSLNPPNSPLHF.

The rearrangement uses TRBV28 and TRBJ1-1, with D unresolved. From germline, CDR1 is MDHEN and CDR2 SYDVKM. V was cut by 2 bases and J by 4 bases, with 14 bases left in between. This CDR3 is built from 15 residues. DNA for the CDR3: TGTGCCAGCAGTTTAACCGGGCGCGCTGTCACTGAAGCTTTCTTT. Amino acid sequence: CASSLTGRAVTEAFF.

The chain joins TRBV19 to TRBJ1-1; 9 nucleotides align to TRBD1. With 6 bases clipped from V and 5 bases from J, the junction kept 13 bases outside the gene matches. From germline, CDR1 is LNHDA and CDR2 SQIVND (reference sequence). The CDR3 runs to 16 residues. The CDR3 DNA is TGTGCCAGTAGATTGGATTGGGACAGGGTGGGGACTGAAGCTTTCTTT. Its translation is CASRLDWDRVGTEAFF.

This chain uses TRBV7-8 with TRBJ1-5, with unresolved D. This CDR3 is 18 amino acids long. Germline-derived CDR1 and CDR2 are SGHVS and FQNEAQ. V was trimmed by 1 base and J by 1 base, leaving 17 bases between them. The CDR3 sequence is CASSLGETGGWSNQPQHF. The CDR3 coding sequence is TGTGCCAGCAGCTTAGGAGAAACGGGCGGATGGAGCAATCAGCCCCAGCATTTT.

The chain is built from TRBV18 and TRBJ1-3; D remains ambiguous. V was shortened by 3 bases and J by 0 bases, with 9 bases between the two germline ends. Germline V lookup: CDR1 KGHSH, CDR2 LQKENI. This CDR3 has 15 amino acids. Written as DNA, the CDR3 is TGTGCCAGCTCACCGCTCGTCGGCTCTGGAAACACCATATATTTT. As protein: CASSPLVGSGNTIYF.

This clone was observed a single time. CDR3 sequence (DNA): TGTGCCAGCAGATCGGACAGCAATCAGCCCCAGCATTTT. The encoded protein is CASRSDSNQPQHF. The genes are TRBV6-6 and TRBJ1-5; no clear D. CDR3 length equals 13 residues. Trimming took 6 bases from V and 1 from J, leaving 7 bases between them. From germline, CDR1 is MNHNY and CDR2 SVGAGI (reference sequence).

This clone has just one count. The chain has TRBV19 and TRBJ1-3; tentatively, D is TRBD1 (5 bases). The CDR3 spans 14 residues. Germline-derived CDR1 and CDR2 are LNHDA and SQIVND (reference sequence). V was pared by 11 bases and J by 0 bases, with 14 bases between. Here the CDR3 reads CAVSGRISGNTIYF. The CDR3 DNA sequence: TGTGCCGTCTCGGGACGGATCTCTGGAAACACCATATATTTT.

This chain joins TRBV28 and TRBJ1-2, with a possible D match to TRBD1 (6 bases). Looked up from germline, CDR1 is MDHEN and CDR2 is SYDVKM. The CDR3 has 15 amino acids. The V end lost 5 bases, the J end lost 3 bases, and 16 bases lay between the germline ends. The CDR3 spells CASSITPGTHYGYTF. The DNA for the CDR3 is TGTGCCAGCAGTATAACCCCAGGGACACACTATGGCTACACCTTC.

The chain couples TRBV4-3 to TRBJ2-6; D is uncertain. The CDR3 runs to 16 residues. Germline V gene sequence: CDR1 LGHNA, CDR2 YSLEER. V gave up 0 bases and J gave up 4 bases, with 10 bases separating them. CDR3 residues: CASSQESGYGANVLTF. The CDR3 DNA reads as TGCGCCAGCAGCCAAGAGAGTGGGTACGGGGCCAACGTCCTGACTTTC.

V usage is TRBV24-1 and J usage is TRBJ1-2, with 9 nucleotides matching TRBD1. The germline gives CDR1 KGHDR, CDR2 SFDVKD. V gave up 5 bases and J gave up 7 bases; unmatched junction bases: 4. The CDR3 sequence is 13 residues long. CDR3 nucleotides: TGTGCCACCAGTGGGGACAGGGTAGGTGGCTACACCTTC. It specifies CATSGDRVGGYTF.

The V call is TRBV28, the J call TRBJ1-5, with TRBD1 identical over 8 bases. CDR1 MDHEN and CDR2 SYDVKM come from the germline V gene. V lost 11 bases, J lost 4 bases, and 7 bases stayed unmatched. CDR3 length equals 13 residues. The CDR3 DNA reads TGTGCCGGTCGGACAGGGCTTAATCAGCCCCAGCATTTT. As protein: CAGRTGLNQPQHF.

CDR3 nucleotide sequence: TGTGCCAGTAGTATAGATCACCTGGGCGCGAAGGAGACCCAGTACTTC. Translated, it gives CASSIDHLGAKETQYF. The V gene is TRBV19, the J gene TRBJ2-5; D is unresolved. The CDR3 contains 16 residues. V lost 0 bases and J 5 bases, leaving 16 bases between the germline ends. Germline V lookup: CDR1 LNHDA, CDR2 SQIVND (reference sequence).

The V call is TRBV28, the J call TRBJ2-2; D is perhaps TRBD1 (7 bases). The CDR3 extends over 18 amino acids. CDR1 is MDHEN and CDR2 is SYDVKM in the germline V gene. V was clipped by 5 bases and J by 4 bases, with 23 bases between them. In nucleotides, the CDR3 is TGTGCCAGCAGTGGGGTTGGAGGGGACAGCAAACCCACCGGGGAGCTGTTTTTT. Its protein is CASSGVGGDSKPTGELFF.

V gene TRBV4-1 combines with J gene TRBJ2-3; possibly TRBD1 for D (6 bases). Trimming shortened V by 1 base and J by 3 bases, and 8 bases separated the two germline ends. In germline, CDR1 is MGHRA, CDR2 YSYEKL. The CDR3 is made up of 14 amino acids. The CDR3 loop reads CASSQGGQTDTQYF. The DNA of the CDR3 is TGCGCCAGCAGCCAAGGCGGACAGACAGATACGCAGTATTTT.

The chain recombines TRBV19 with TRBJ1-4; perhaps TRBD1 as D (6 bases). There are 13 residues in the CDR3. Germline V gene sequence: CDR1 LNHDA, CDR2 SQIVND (reference sequence). Trimming left V 3 bases short and J 5 bases short, with 7 bases between. The CDR3 is CASSIDRNEKLFF. The CDR3 nucleotides read TGTGCCAGTAGTATCGACAGGAATGAAAAACTGTTTTTT.

This clone was seen only a few times. The V gene is TRBV11-2, the J gene TRBJ1-3, with D unresolved. Looked up from germline, CDR1 is SGHAT and CDR2 is FQNNGV. V shed 6 bases and J shed 0 bases, with 9 bases lying between them. This CDR3 is 14 amino acids long. CDR3 DNA sequence: TGTGCCAGCAGTAGAGGGAGCTCTGGAAACACCATATATTTT. Translating it yields CASSRGSSGNTIYF.

CDR3 bases: TGTGCCAGCAGCCAAGTGCCGGGGGGCAGTGAAGCTTTCTTT. The encoded protein is CASSQVPGGSEAFF. The chain combines TRBV3-1 (or the pseudogene TRBV3-2) with TRBJ1-1; a possible D gene is TRBD1 (6 bases). The CDR3 has 14 residues. V lost 1 base, J lost 7 bases, and 13 bases lay in between. Germline assignment: CDR1 LGHDT and CDR2 YNNKEL (reference sequence).

V and J are TRBV6-6 and TRBJ2-5, with TRBD2 matching over 9 bases. This CDR3 is built from 15 residues. The junction had 11 bases not matched to a gene; V was cut back by 8 bases and J by 4 bases. CDR1 is MNHNY, CDR2 SVGAGI, per germline (reference sequence). CDR3 residues: CASGSLRGGGETQYF. DNA for the CDR3: TGTGCCAGCGGGTCCTTGCGGGGGGGCGGAGAGACCCAGTACTTC.

J is TRBJ1-6 and V is TRBV18; TRBD1 aligns across 8 bases. Trimming at V came to 3 bases and at J to 8 bases, leaving 15 bases not matched to a gene. The CDR3 is made up of 18 amino acids. Germline assignment: CDR1 KGHSH and CDR2 LQKENI. CDR3 coding DNA: TGTGCCAGCTCACCTCAGGCCCCTGGGACAGGCGATGATTCACCCCTCCACTTT. It yields the protein CASSPQAPGTGDDSPLHF. Based on the CDR3 plus reference TRBV18 and TRBJ1-6, the full variable domain is NAGVMQNPRHLVRRRGQEARLRCSPMKGHSHVYWYRQLPEEGLKFMVYLQKENIIDESGMPKERFSAEFPKEGPSILRIQQVVRGDSAAYFCASSPQAPGTGDDSPLHFGNGTRLTVT.

The chain has TRBV5-4 and TRBJ1-6; TRBD1 agrees at 10 bases. V lost 2 bases to trimming and J lost 7 bases; unmatched junction nucleotides: 6. The CDR3 has 16 amino acids. The germline V gene encodes CDR1 SGHNT and CDR2 YYREEE (reference sequence). The CDR3 coding sequence is TGTGCCAGCAGCTTACCGGGACAGGGGTCCAATTCACCCCTCCACTTT. It encodes CASSLPGQGSNSPLHF. Filled out from reference TRBV5-4 and TRBJ1-6, the complete variable domain reads ETGVTQSPTHLIKTRGQQVTLRCSSQSGHNTVSWYQQALGQGPQFIFQYYREEENGRGNFPPRFSGLQFPNYSSELNVNALELDDSALYLCASSLPGQGSNSPLHFGNGTRLTVT.

This clone has just one count. The gene calls are TRBV27 and TRBJ2-3; perhaps TRBD2 as D (5 bases). The CDR3 has 12 residues. Per germline, CDR1 MNHEY and CDR2 SMNVEV (reference sequence). The V end was cut by 3 bases, the J end by 6 bases, with 7 bases between. CDR3 in amino acids: CASSFPGDTQYF. CDR3 in DNA: TGTGCCAGCAGTTTTCCGGGGGATACGCAGTATTTT.

This sequence joins TRBV19 and TRBJ1-2, with D perhaps matching TRBD1 (5 bases). Germline CDR1 reads LNHDA; CDR2 reads SQIVND (reference sequence). Trimming left V 5 bases short and J 8 bases short, with 15 bases between. The CDR3 sequence is 13 residues long. CDR3 loop: CASSVLSGSGYTF. The CDR3 nucleotides read TGTGCCAGTAGTGTCCTTTCAGGGAGCGGCTACACCTTC.

A single count supports this clone. The J gene is TRBJ1-4, the V gene TRBV4-1; possible D gene TRBD1, 6 bases. Trimming stripped 0 bases from V and 5 bases from J, with 16 bases between. Germline V CDR1 and CDR2: MGHRA, YSYEKL. The CDR3 consists of 17 residues. The CDR3 loop is CASSQERMWGRNEKLFF. Here the CDR3 DNA reads TGCGCCAGCAGCCAAGAGAGGATGTGGGGGCGCAATGAAAAACTGTTTTTT.

Only one count was recorded for this clone. The chain links TRBV28 to TRBJ1-1; D is unclear. The length of the CDR3 is 15 residues. Trimming shortened V by 0 bases and J by 1 base, and 9 bases separated the two germline ends. In germline, CDR1 is MDHEN, CDR2 SYDVKM. The chain's CDR3 is CASSLWAAGNTEAFF. CDR3 nucleotide sequence: TGTGCCAGCAGTTTATGGGCGGCCGGGAACACTGAAGCTTTCTTT.

V and J are TRBV24-1 and TRBJ2-3; 13 nucleotides agree with TRBD2. There are 16 residues in the CDR3. Trimming cost V 4 bases and J 3 bases; bases outside gene matches: 3. Germline loops: CDR1 KGHDR, CDR2 SFDVKD. This chain's CDR3 is CATSDPTSGGTDTQYF. The CDR3 nucleotides are TGTGCCACCAGTGACCCGACTAGCGGGGGGACAGATACGCAGTATTTT.

Comment on this clone: Other DNA variants within this sample encode the same CDR3. J is TRBJ1-1 and V is TRBV7-3; D gene uncertain. Germline CDR1 reads SGHTA; CDR2 reads FQGTGA. Trimming took off 2 bases at V and 5 bases at J, with 9 bases between the two ends. CDR3 size: 13 residues. CDR3 sequence (DNA): TGTGCCAGCAGCTTAGGGGTTAGTACTGAAGCTTTCTTT. Protein: CASSLGVSTEAFF.

The gene calls are TRBV11-3 and TRBJ1-5; 9 bases map to TRBD1. The CDR3 contains 14 residues. The trim removed 6 bases at V and 7 bases at J, leaving 7 bases unmatched. CDR1 is SGHNT, CDR2 YENEEA, per germline. CDR3 residues: CASRWGQGKQPQHF. The CDR3 nucleotides read TGTGCCAGCAGATGGGGACAGGGAAAACAGCCCCAGCATTTT.

V and J are TRBV6-1 and TRBJ1-6, with 7 bases lining up with TRBD1. Unmatched junction bases numbered 7, after V lost 2 bases and J lost 6 bases. In germline, CDR1 is MNHNS, CDR2 SASEGT. The CDR3 is 16 residues long. CDR3 residues: CASSESPGQINSPLHF. CDR3 coding DNA: TGTGCCAGCAGTGAATCACCGGGACAGATTAATTCACCCCTCCACTTT.

This rearrangement joins TRBV7-9 to TRBJ1-4; D may be TRBD1 (6 bases). Trimming took 0 bases from V and 8 from J, leaving 10 bases between them. Germline CDR1 is SEHNR and CDR2 is FQNEAQ (reference sequence). This CDR3 is built from 14 residues. CDR3 bases: TGTGCCAGCAGCTTAGCGGCGGGGGGCGAAAAACTGTTTTTT. Translated, it gives CASSLAAGGEKLFF. Based on the CDR3 plus reference TRBV7-9 and TRBJ1-4, the full variable domain is DTGVSQNPRHKITKRGQNVTFRCDPISEHNRLYWYRQTLGQGPEFLTYFQNEAQLEKSRLLSDRFSAERPKGSFSTLEIQRTEQGDSAMYLCASSLAAGGEKLFFGSGTQLSVL.